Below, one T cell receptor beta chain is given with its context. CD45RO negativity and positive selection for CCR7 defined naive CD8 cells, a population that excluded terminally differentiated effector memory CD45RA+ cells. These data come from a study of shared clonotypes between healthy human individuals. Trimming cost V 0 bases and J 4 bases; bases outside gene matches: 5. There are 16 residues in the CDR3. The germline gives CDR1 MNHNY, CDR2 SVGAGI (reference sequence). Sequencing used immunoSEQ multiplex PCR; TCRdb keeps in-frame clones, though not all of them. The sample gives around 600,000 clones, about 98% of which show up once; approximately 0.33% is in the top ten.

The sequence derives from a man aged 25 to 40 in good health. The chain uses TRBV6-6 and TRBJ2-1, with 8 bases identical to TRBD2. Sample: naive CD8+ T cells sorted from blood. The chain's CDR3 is CASSYSIQREYNEQFF. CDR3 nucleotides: TGTGCCAGCAGTTACTCGATCCAGCGGGAGTACAATGAGCAGTTCTTC.